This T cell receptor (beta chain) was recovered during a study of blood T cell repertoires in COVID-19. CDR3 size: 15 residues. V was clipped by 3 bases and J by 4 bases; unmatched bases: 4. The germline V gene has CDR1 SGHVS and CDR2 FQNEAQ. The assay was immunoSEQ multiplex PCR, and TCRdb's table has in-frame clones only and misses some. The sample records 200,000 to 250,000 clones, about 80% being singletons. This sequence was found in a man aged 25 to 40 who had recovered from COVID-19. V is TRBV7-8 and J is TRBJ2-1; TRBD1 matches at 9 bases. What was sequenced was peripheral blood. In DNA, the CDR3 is TGTGCCAGCAGCTTCTTACAGGGGGCGTACAATGAGCAGTTCTTC. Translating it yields CASSFLQGAYNEQFF.